This T cell receptor (beta chain) emerged from a study of blood T cell repertoires in COVID-19. Study-level information: COVID-19 samples, acute and convalescent, were from the United States, Italy and Spain. T cells, B-cell-depleted T cells, or PBMCs provided the cDNA or gDNA that served as material.

The germline gives CDR1 LGHNA, CDR2 YNFKEQ. The CDR3 loop spans 16 amino acids. Trimming removed 1 base from V and 8 bases from J; junction bases left unmatched: 12. Original analysis: How many nucleated cells were present was estimated from reference gene primer amplification. Sequencing used immunoSEQ multiplex PCR; TCRdb keeps in-frame clones, though not all of them. Clonal size and the V and J genes are those of that table, whereas D and trimming came from the DNA. Among 300,000 to 400,000 clones listed, around 80% were seen once. The V gene is TRBV4-2, the J gene TRBJ1-2; 8 bases map to TRBD1. Specimen: peripheral blood. The sequence came from a man aged 30-40 years with active or convalescent COVID-19. CDR3 residues: CASSQAARTGTSGYTF. For the CDR3, the DNA is TGTGCCAGCAGCCAAGCTGCTCGGACAGGGACTTCGGGCTACACCTTC.